The present entry profiles one T cell receptor beta chain with its context. Its antigen is undetermined. Libraries were prepared by immunoSEQ multiplex PCR; TCRdb keeps only in-frame clonotypes and omits some of them. The data contain about 66,000 clones, roughly four fifths of them seen just once; the ten biggest clones take up under 2.5%. The sample comes from a study of OX40 agonist ivuxolimab in advanced cancers. Findings and caveats of the study: Relatively little clonal expansion, among the lowest observed, appeared in partial responders at 0.1-3.0 mg/kg.

Trimming took 4 bases from V and 4 from J, leaving 14 bases between them. The CDR3 runs 14 residues. Germline V lookup: CDR1 SGHDT, CDR2 YYEEEE. Source: CD4+ or CD8+ T cells sorted from blood, taken in a trial of the OX40 agonist ivuxolimab. The clonotype comes from an adult with an advanced solid tumor such as melanoma, head and neck, liver or kidney cancer. V usage is TRBV5-6 and J usage is TRBJ1-2; D gene unclear. CDR3: CASSRGGRSYGYTF. The CDR3 nucleotides are TGTGCCAGCAGCAGAGGAGGTCGGAGCTATGGCTACACCTTC.